The source of this TCR beta chain is a study of shared clonotypes between healthy human individuals. Points from the study as a whole: The sampled material consisted only of blood, and tissue repertoires are likely to differ.

Trimming took 6 bases from V and 7 from J; bases not matched to a gene: 19. This CDR3 has 17 residues. The germline V gene has CDR1 MDHEN and CDR2 SYDVKM. Into CD45RA+ naive and CD45RA-negative memory subsets, the CD4+ cells were split. Notes on this clone: Its specificity is not known.

Authors' analysis steps: In the immunoSEQ data, sequences were junction-only and lacked quality scores, so filtering differed. Clones were read by immunoSEQ multiplex PCR, and TCRdb kept only the in-frame ones, dropping some. D and trimming were read from the DNA, whereas the V and J calls and clone size are those reported in that table. Of about 2.4 million clones in the sample, 93% were seen once. This receptor was identified in a man younger than 35 in good health. Some clones in this sample may be carry-over from other donors' samples. The material sequenced was naive CD4+ T cells from PBMCs. Subset of the sample: CD45RA+ positively selected. The V call is TRBV28, the J call TRBJ2-7, with TRBD1 matching over 9 bases. The CDR3 region has the DNA TGTGCCAGCAGCTACCGTAGGGACAGGGCTTCAATGGGGGAGCAGTACTTC. This encodes CASSYRRDRASMGEQYF.